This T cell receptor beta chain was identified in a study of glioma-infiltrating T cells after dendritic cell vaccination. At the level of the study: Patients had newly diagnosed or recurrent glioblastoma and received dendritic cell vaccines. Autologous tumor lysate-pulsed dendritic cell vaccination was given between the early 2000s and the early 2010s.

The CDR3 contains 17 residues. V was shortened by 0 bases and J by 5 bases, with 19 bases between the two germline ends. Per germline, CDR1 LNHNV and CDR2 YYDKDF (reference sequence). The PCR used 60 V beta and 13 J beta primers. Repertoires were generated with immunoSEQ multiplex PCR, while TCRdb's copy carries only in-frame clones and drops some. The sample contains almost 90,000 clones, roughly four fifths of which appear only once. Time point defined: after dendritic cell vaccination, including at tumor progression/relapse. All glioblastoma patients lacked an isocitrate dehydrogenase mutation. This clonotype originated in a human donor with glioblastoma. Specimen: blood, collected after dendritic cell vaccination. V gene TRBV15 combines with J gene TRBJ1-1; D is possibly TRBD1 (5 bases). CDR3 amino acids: CATSRDSRGVQGTEAFF. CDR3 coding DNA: TGTGCCACCAGCAGAGATAGCCGGGGGGTGCAAGGTACTGAAGCTTTCTTT. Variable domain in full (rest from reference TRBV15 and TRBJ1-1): DAMVIQNPRYQVTQFGKPVTLSCSQTLNHNVMYWYQQKSSQAPKLLFHYYDKDFNNEADTPDNFQSRRPNTSFCFLDIRSPGLGDTAMYLCATSRDSRGVQGTEAFFGQGTRLTVV.